This record looks at one TCR beta chain sequence and its context. The ends were cut back, 0 bases at V and 4 bases at J, with 17 bases in the middle. The CDR3 covers 17 residues. Germline V gene data show CDR1 as LNHNV and CDR2 as YYDKDF (reference sequence). This sample is part of a study of cytomegalovirus exposure and HLA in healthy donors. The PCR employed 60 Vbeta primers together with 13 Jbeta primers. Assay used: immunoSEQ multiplex PCR; TCRdb lists only in-frame clones, some missing. Of around 100,000 clones listed, approximately 74% were seen once; the top ten hold under 2%. The sample comprised PBMCs. This TCR was sampled from a woman aged 40 to 50 in good health and CMV-seronegative. This rearrangement joins TRBV15 to TRBJ2-3, with a possible D match to TRBD2 (5 bases). For the CDR3, the DNA is TGTGCCACCAGCAGAGATTCTCTTCTAGGAGGCCCAGATACGCAGTATTTT. This translates into CATSRDSLLGGPDTQYF.